These T cell receptor beta chains were read from a single sample in a study of T cell responses to AZD1222 COVID-19 vaccine. Repertoires were generated with immunoSEQ multiplex PCR, while TCRdb's copy carries only in-frame clones and drops some. The table shows about 130,000 clones, with over 90% occurring only once. The source was peripheral blood, collected on day 0 of AZD1222 vaccination. These receptor sequences come from an adult in good health. The CDR3 runs from the conserved cysteine through the conserved F or W. Fields, in order: V gene, D gene, J gene, clone size, CDR3 protein, CDR3 DNA. The D gene is left open where the match is weak. Only some rows state a clone size, as once, few, many or a class for expanded clones.

v_gene: TRBV12-3/TRBV12-4; d_gene: .; j_gene: TRBJ1-4; abundance: .; CDR3aa: CASPTAGNEKLFF; CDR3nt: TGTGCCAGCCCGACAGCGGGAAATGAAAAACTGTTTTTT
v_gene: TRBV7-8; d_gene: .; j_gene: TRBJ1-2; abundance: .; CDR3aa: CASSLVKGGYGYTF; CDR3nt: TGTGCCAGCAGCTTAGTAAAGGGTGGCTATGGCTACACCTTC
v_gene: TRBV7-6; d_gene: TRBD2; j_gene: TRBJ2-7; abundance: .; CDR3aa: CASGSAGGQYF; CDR3nt: TGTGCCAGCGGGTCAGCGGGGGGGCAGTACTTC
v_gene: TRBV6-6; d_gene: .; j_gene: TRBJ1-1; abundance: .; CDR3aa: CASRTENTEAFF; CDR3nt: TGTGCCAGCAGGACGGAGAACACTGAAGCTTTCTTT
v_gene: TRBV3-1/TRBV3-2; d_gene: TRBD2; j_gene: TRBJ2-1; abundance: .; CDR3aa: CASSPGLAGTNEQFF; CDR3nt: TGTGCCAGCAGCCCGGGACTAGCGGGGACTAATGAGCAGTTCTTC
v_gene: TRBV6-5; d_gene: .; j_gene: TRBJ1-5; abundance: .; CDR3aa: CASKTISGNQPQHF; CDR3nt: TGTGCCAGCAAAACAATTTCAGGAAATCAGCCCCAGCATTTT
v_gene: TRBV5-4; d_gene: .; j_gene: TRBJ1-1; abundance: .; CDR3aa: CASSFRAGNTEAFF; CDR3nt: TGTGCCAGCAGCTTTAGGGCAGGGAACACTGAAGCTTTCTTT
v_gene: TRBV5-5; d_gene: .; j_gene: TRBJ1-3; abundance: .; CDR3aa: CASRDGSENTIYF; CDR3nt: TGTGCCAGCAGAGACGGATCGGAAAACACCATATATTTT
v_gene: TRBV4-2; d_gene: .; j_gene: TRBJ1-1; abundance: .; CDR3aa: CASSQDNHPGRSTEAFF; CDR3nt: TGTGCCAGCAGCCAAGATAACCATCCGGGTCGGAGCACTGAAGCTTTCTTT
v_gene: TRBV7-6; d_gene: TRBD1; j_gene: TRBJ1-1; abundance: once; CDR3aa: CASSSTGGDIGGAEAFF; CDR3nt: TGTGCCAGCAGCTCTACAGGGGGAGATATCGGAGGCGCTGAAGCTTTCTTT
v_gene: TRBV7-2; d_gene: TRBD1; j_gene: TRBJ1-1; abundance: .; CDR3aa: CASRRQGEAFF; CDR3nt: TGTGCCAGCAGGCGACAGGGTGAAGCTTTCTTT
v_gene: TRBV27; d_gene: TRBD1; j_gene: TRBJ1-5; abundance: .; CDR3aa: CASSFVHDRVRRANQPQHF; CDR3nt: TGTGCCAGCAGTTTCGTGCATGACAGGGTTCGACGGGCCAATCAGCCCCAGCATTTT
v_gene: TRBV7-9; d_gene: .; j_gene: TRBJ1-1; abundance: .; CDR3aa: CASSPPDSIKAFF; CDR3nt: TGTGCCAGCAGCCCTCCGGACAGCATTAAAGCTTTCTTT
v_gene: TRBV10-3; d_gene: .; j_gene: TRBJ1-2; abundance: once; CDR3aa: CAISHRADNYGYTF; CDR3nt: TGTGCCATCAGCCACAGGGCGGATAACTATGGCTACACCTTC
v_gene: TRBV27; d_gene: TRBD1; j_gene: TRBJ1-5; abundance: .; CDR3aa: CASSLNRGSNQPQHF; CDR3nt: TGTGCCAGCAGTTTAAACAGGGGTAGCAATCAGCCCCAGCATTTT
v_gene: TRBV5-1; d_gene: .; j_gene: TRBJ2-1; abundance: .; CDR3aa: CASSLAEGSSYNEQFF; CDR3nt: TGCGCCAGCAGCTTGGCCGAGGGTTCAAGTTACAATGAGCAGTTCTTC
v_gene: TRBV5-4; d_gene: .; j_gene: TRBJ2-3; abundance: few; CDR3aa: CASRLGGASTDTQYF; CDR3nt: TGTGCCAGCAGACTGGGGGGGGCTAGCACAGATACGCAGTATTTT
v_gene: TRBV5-8; d_gene: TRBD1; j_gene: TRBJ2-2; abundance: .; CDR3aa: CASSRRSGGIGELFF; CDR3nt: TGTGCCAGCAGCCGTCGCTCAGGGGGCATCGGGGAGCTGTTTTTT